This T cell receptor beta chain was documented in a study of blood T cell repertoires in COVID-19. Overall study context: Samples taken during acute and convalescent COVID-19 were collected in the United States, Italy and Spain. PBMCs, B-cell-depleted T cells, or T cells provided the cDNA or gDNA that made up the material.

Trimming took off 5 bases at V and 15 bases at J, with 11 bases between the two ends. This CDR3 is built from 11 residues. Per the germline V gene, CDR1 is SNHLY and CDR2 is FYNNEI. Study processing details: Scientists estimated how many nucleated cells there were by amplifying reference gene primers. The data were produced by immunoSEQ multiplex PCR, yet TCRdb's version contains in-frame clones alone and is incomplete. Clone size and the V and J calls come from that table; the DNA yielded D and trimming. The data show about 130,000 clones, roughly 85% seen once. This sequence was found in a man older than 75 with active or convalescent COVID-19. The sample was peripheral blood. The rearrangement links TRBV2 to TRBJ1-6, with D maybe TRBD1 (6 bases). The CDR3 is CASSPQGHLHF. DNA of the CDR3: TGTGCCAGCAGTCCTCAGGGGCACCTCCACTTT.